This T cell receptor beta chain was found in a study of a mutant IDH1 vaccine in newly diagnosed glioma. Across the whole study: Vaccination began 4-6 weeks post radiotherapy alone, or with temozolomide cycles. Previous care, which was radiotherapy, temozolomide, or both, most often involved both.

Germline CDR1 and CDR2: SGDLS and YYNGEE. Trimming took off 0 bases at V and 4 bases at J, with 12 bases between the two ends. The CDR3 loop spans 15 amino acids. Libraries were prepared by immunoSEQ multiplex PCR; TCRdb keeps only in-frame clonotypes and omits some of them. The data show about 32,000 clones, around 80% seen once. A note on this clone: Its target is not known.

Study-wide results and caveats: There seemed to be no relation between pseudoprogression and changes in top peripheral T cell clonotypes.

Sample time point: week 35, safety follow-up. The investigators gave 300 ug of mutant IDH1 20-mer peptide in each vaccine dose, together with topical imiquimod. Astrocytomas that were new, WHO grade 3 or 4, IDH1-mutant and ATRX-lost were present in the donors. The sequence was obtained from a woman aged 35 to 49 with glioma. V and J are TRBV9 and TRBJ2-3; no firm D call. This material consisted of PBMCs, taken from a glioma patient whose treatment included an IDH1 peptide vaccine. The CDR3 is CASSVVANEADTQYF. The CDR3 nucleotides are TGTGCCAGCAGCGTAGTTGCTAATGAGGCAGATACGCAGTATTTT.